This T cell receptor (beta chain) was retrieved from a study of tumor and adjacent non-tumor tissue in lung cancer. Background on the study: Aged roughly 30 to 85 years, patients included about 11 men and 5 women with stage I to III disease. Study-level results: Shorter survival was associated with higher TCR diversity in tumors.

This sample's RNA came from whole unsorted tissue. Three rounds of nested PCR, following a modified ARM-PCR protocol, produced the TCRbeta library. Each CDR3 protein gets one entry after TCRdb re-called the multiplex PCR reads with MiXCR. The repertoire holds roughly 75,000 distinct CDR3 sequences, with under 85% as singletons. In its sample, this clonotype is medium-sized. Its antigen is undetermined. The receptor was isolated from a woman aged 45-65 years with non-small cell lung cancer. Sequenced sample: lung tumor tissue.

CDR3 bases: TGTGCCAGCAGCTTTGGGACTGGCACAGATACGCAGTATTTT. It yields the protein CASSFGTGTDTQYF. The rearrangement joins TRBV11-2 to TRBJ2-3, with D maybe TRBD2 (6 bases). CDR1 and CDR2 from the germline V gene are SGHAT and FQNNGV. The CDR3 runs 14 residues. V dropped 3 bases and J dropped 1 base, with 8 bases sitting between them.